This record looks at one T cell receptor (beta chain) sequence and its context. This clonotype was observed a few times. It has no known antigen specificity. Base qualities were left out, and no much larger clone turns up one base away. Total RNA and DNA were co-extracted without cell sorting from around 20-30 mg of bulk tissue using the AllPrep DNA/RNA mini kit. Four or five patients with histopathologically diagnosed primary liver carcinoma underwent surgical resection in China between November 2015 and 2016. At the time of sampling, the patients had chronic HBV infection and had not received any treatment. Each tumor was sampled at five spatially separated regions: the tumor centre plus the superior, inferior, left-lateral and right-lateral poles. More than 80% viable tumor cells were found by histology in every tumor sample. Fresh tumor and adjacent tissue pieces were bisected, with one half stored in RNAlater at -80 degrees C and the other half sent for histology.

These data belong to a study of tumor-infiltrating lymphocytes in primary liver carcinoma (TCRdb year 2017). The study in broad terms: Of the five patients, three men and two women aged 30 to 69 years, four had hepatocellular carcinoma and one had combined HCC and intrahepatic cholangiocarcinoma. Tumors of the five patients were stage T1-T3 N0M0 with maximum diameters of roughly 4 to 10 cm. Each sample produced about 3.5 to 8 million productive TCRbeta reads, and read depth showed no significant difference between tissue types. For each liver tumor, the study sampled five regions along with adjacent normal tissue and blood, and applied TCRbeta repertoire sequencing, expression microarrays and whole-exome sequencing. A total of around 35 specimens from 5 patients went through TCRbeta repertoire sequencing, namely 25 tumor regions, 5 adjacent noncancerous liver tissues and 5 peripheral blood samples. To link TCRbeta repertoire diversity with the local molecular phenotype, the approximately 25 tumor region samples were profiled using Agilent mRNA microarrays. Repertoires from technical replicates were highly reproducible, with mean shared-clone rates roughly 0.89 and correlation coefficients above 0.98.

TCRbeta-specific cDNA was reverse-transcribed from 500 ng total RNA using a constant-region primer and ProtoScript II reverse transcriptase. Construction of the TCRbeta libraries relied on three nested rounds of multiplex PCR, following a slightly modified ARM-PCR procedure. Sample barcodes and Illumina adapters were added in a final 25-cycle PCR with Deep VentR polymerase. Before sequencing, amplicons between 200 and 500 bp were purified from gel using a QIAquick gel extraction kit. An Illumina HiSeq 2500 was used to sequence the TCRbeta amplicons with 250-bp paired-end reads. The original methods were these. To recover full CDR3 sequences, reads were quality-trimmed using Trimmomatic v0.33 and paired reads were then merged using FLASH v1.2.11. V, D and J germline segments were assigned to the rearranged TCRbeta sequences using MiGEC v1.2.1b. Clonotype statistics and Shannon-Wiener diversity indices were calculated with VDJtools v1.0.0. To cut down on sampling bias, every analysis after diversity analysis relied on just the 250 most abundant clonotypes from each sample. The raw public data were reprocessed by TCRdb itself: fastp quality trimming at Q25, MiXCR clonotype calling, in-frame beta chains only. CDR3 protein duplicates are merged, each entry listing the most common genes and DNA. Here the V and J calls rest on TCRdb's processing, not on the authors' analysis. The sample table records about 66,000 distinct CDR3 sequences; roughly two thirds of these occur just once. The ten largest clones capture 40% to 45% of the sample.

The investigation overall reported the following: Repertoire overlap was found to be higher between tumor regions (mean about 36%) than between tumor-adjacent (roughly 17%) or tumor-blood (around 15%) pairs, consistent with antigen-driven expansion. Because only the TCR beta chain was sequenced and unpaired alpha chains were not captured, true repertoire diversity is likely underestimated. The top 250 clones accounted for a significantly greater share of the repertoire in tumors than in blood (p = 0.039). The study included only five patients, and the authors note findings should be validated in a larger study. Comparison of CD4+ and CD8+ T cell repertoires was precluded by the use of bulk unsorted samples. Only about 7.5-25% of top clones were found in all five regions of a tumor, suggesting spatial heterogeneity of tumor-infiltrating T cells.

The sequenced sample was liver tumor tissue from sampling region 4. The cell subset or site label for this specimen denotes: tumor region T4, right-lateral pole. This TCR came from a man aged 40-55 years with primary liver carcinoma and hepatitis B virus infection.

CDR3 protein: CASSTAGSVTEAFF. The DNA sequence is TGTGCCAGCAGCACAGCAGGTTCCGTAACTGAAGCTTTCTTT. The V and J segments used are TRBV11-2 and TRBJ1-1; the D gene remains uncertain. V loses 5 bases of germline sequence and J loses 5 bases, and the interval between the two ends is 15 bases. Counted from cysteine to phenylalanine, this CDR3 has 14 amino acids. CDR3 DNA is the only sequence kept; it has 42 bases, read in frame from the first base. CDR1 is given as SGHAT and CDR2 as FQNNGV, both from the germline V gene.